These 10 T cell receptor beta chains came from one sample sequenced in a study of identical twins. Via MiXCR, TCRdb re-called the 5' RACE reads, giving one row per CDR3 protein. The table lists some 1,700,000 distinct CDR3 sequences, about 30% of them singletons, with more than 0.25% in the top ten. Sequencing was performed on cord blood. These receptors all stem from a newborn girl in good health.

This clonotype was recorded a few times. This chain uses TRBV10-3 with TRBJ2-3; D perhaps matches TRBD2 (6 bases). V dropped 0 bases and J dropped 3 bases, with 10 bases sitting between them. Germline loops: CDR1 ENHRY, CDR2 SYGVKD. The CDR3 covers 15 residues. The CDR3 is CAISESEGETDTQYF. The CDR3 DNA reads as TGTGCCATCAGTGAGTCGGAGGGCGAGACAGATACGCAGTATTTT.

The genes are TRBV2 and TRBJ2-3; the match to TRBD1 covers 8 bases. With 6 bases clipped from V and 3 bases from J, the junction kept 11 bases outside the gene matches. The germline gives CDR1 SNHLY, CDR2 FYNNEI. This CDR3 is built from 16 residues. CDR3 protein: CASRRSTGVGTDTQYF. As DNA, the CDR3 is TGTGCCAGCAGGAGATCGACAGGGGTCGGGACAGATACGCAGTATTTT.

The chain is built from TRBV5-6 and TRBJ2-3; 8 positions agree with TRBD2. Germline assignment: CDR1 SGHDT and CDR2 YYEEEE. With 0 bases clipped from V and 1 base from J, the junction kept 4 bases outside the gene matches. The length of the CDR3 is 16 residues. CDR3 residues: CASSLAQLAGTDTQYF. For the CDR3, the DNA is TGTGCCAGCAGCTTGGCCCAACTAGCGGGCACAGATACGCAGTATTTT.

This clonotype was seen many times. The V call is TRBV28, the J call TRBJ2-1, with D perhaps matching TRBD1 (6 bases). V lost 8 bases and J lost 0, with 14 bases in between. CDR1 and CDR2 from the germline V gene are MDHEN and SYDVKM. CDR3 size: 15 residues. The CDR3 region has the DNA TGTGCCAGCTTTCCGACAGGAGACTCCTACAATGAGCAGTTCTTC. It translates to CASFPTGDSYNEQFF. The variable domain in full, completed from reference TRBV28 and TRBJ2-1, reads DVKVTQSSRYLVKRTGEKVFLECVQDMDHENMFWYRQDPGLGLRLIYFSYDVKMKEKGDIPEGYSVSREKKERFSLILESASTNQTSMYLCASFPTGDSYNEQFFGPGTRLTVL.

This chain uses TRBV4-2 with TRBJ2-3; D remains ambiguous. Trimming cost V 2 bases and J 0 bases, with 15 bases left between them. Germline V gene sequence: CDR1 LGHNA, CDR2 YNFKEQ. The CDR3 spans 17 residues. Written as DNA, the CDR3 is TGTGCCAGCAGCCAATTAATTCGGACGGCTAGCACAGATACGCAGTATTTT. Translating gives CASSQLIRTASTDTQYF.

This chain links TRBV10-3 with TRBJ1-1; possible D gene TRBD1, 6 bases. V gave up 2 bases and J gave up 0 bases, with 13 bases separating them. The germline V gene has CDR1 ENHRY and CDR2 SYGVKD. The CDR3 is 16 residues long. This CDR3 is CAISEPVTGLNTEAFF. The DNA for the CDR3 is TGTGCCATCAGTGAGCCTGTGACAGGATTGAACACTGAAGCTTTCTTT.

The chain uses TRBV6-6 and TRBJ1-2; TRBD1 might be the D (6 bases). In germline, CDR1 is MNHNY, CDR2 SVGAGI (reference sequence). Trimming pared 7 bases from V and 4 bases from J, leaving 13 bases between. The CDR3 consists of 13 residues. The CDR3 reads CASTRDRLYGYTF. In nucleotides, the CDR3 is TGTGCCAGCACTCGCGACAGGCTCTATGGCTACACCTTC.

The chain is built from TRBV2 and TRBJ2-1; D call uncertain. Germline CDR1 SNHLY, CDR2 FYNNEI. V was trimmed by 0 bases and J by 8 bases, leaving 8 bases between them. The CDR3 is 13 residues long. The DNA for the CDR3 is TGTGCCAGCAGTGAAGCGCTTCCGGATGAGCAGTTCTTC. Translating gives CASSEALPDEQFF.

This clonotype has just a few counts. This chain uses TRBV5-4 with TRBJ2-3; 8 bases match TRBD2. This CDR3 has 14 amino acids. Germline V gene sequence: CDR1 SGHNT, CDR2 YYREEE (reference sequence). The J segment lost 5 bases and the V segment lost 4 bases, leaving 6 bases of the junction unmatched. The CDR3 sequence: CASSAGLVGDTQYF. The CDR3, as DNA: TGTGCCAGCAGCGCGGGACTAGTTGGAGATACGCAGTATTTT.

Of note for this clonotype: One junction end does not reproduce the germline sequence, and a read error may be involved. The chain combines TRBV7-7 with TRBJ2-7, with D possibly TRBD2 on 5 matching bases. The CDR3 is 13 amino acids. Germline V gene data show CDR1 as SSHAT and CDR2 as FNYEAQ (reference sequence). The CDR3 DNA follows: TGTACCAGCAGCTTTTCCCCCGGGGAAGAGCAGTACTTC. This translates into CTSSFSPGEEQYF.